The T cell receptor (beta chain) described here comes from a study of T cell responses to AZD1222 COVID-19 vaccine (dated by TCRdb to the early 2020s). Regarding the study in general: A total of about 250 trial participants underwent TCR sequencing, of whom 200 to 220 had received two doses of AZD1222 and roughly 26 had received two doses of the MenACWY control vaccine. Trial participants were enrolled by age into 18-55, 56-69 and 70-plus year subgroups, with around 150, 28 and 57 TCR-sequenced participants respectively.

This specimen's time point label, interpreted: about 28 days (+/-7) after the second vaccine dose. AZD1222 recipients given second doses at about 4 weeks or at about 12 weeks were pooled, since spike-specific TCR depth and breadth were not found to differ between the two schedules. Vaccinee samples were obtained from the UK trials COV001 and COV002, which included a single-blind randomized controlled phase 2/3 trial of AZD1222 (ChAdOx1 nCoV-19) in healthy adults. For TCRbeta chain sequencing, PBMC samples from trial participants were taken at day 0 and at day 28 after the second dose. There are a few counts of this clone. Its cognate antigen has yet to be identified. Within one base of it there is no much larger clone, and no base qualities were kept. The CDR3 regions of human TCRbeta chains were analyzed by immunosequencing. Under the source paper's analysis protocol: TCRs in the repertoires were matched against a reference library of SARS-CoV-2-specific TCRs that had been generated with the MIRA antigen-specificity platform. Breadth was defined as the fraction of unique TCRs that were SARS-CoV-2-associated. Depth was defined as the fraction of total T cells that were SARS-CoV-2-associated. Each spike-specific TCR was assigned to its reactive spike region and to a CD4 or CD8 class using the MIRA data. Log10-transformed breadth and depth values were compared by one-way ANOVA with Sidak's multiple comparisons tests. In TCRdb, the immuneACCESS table is reduced to in-frame sequences with V and J assigned. These tables do not hold every clone; where another copy was compared, an unresolved V gene accounts for under half, and the others remain unexplained. D and trimming come from the DNA, and the V and J calls and clone size come from that table. This sample comprises more than 95,000 clones, approximately 85% of them detected only once. Of the sample, about 4.4% falls within the top ten clones.

The junction shows trimming of 2 bases on V and 0 bases on J, and the gene matches do not reach 9 bases of it. The CDR1 and CDR2 encoded by the germline V gene (reference sequence) are MNHEY and SMNVEV. The CDR3 runs 17 amino acids, cysteine and phenylalanine included. The only DNA kept is the CDR3, 51 bases in frame from the first base. What the research found in general, with its limitations: After two AZD1222 doses, spike-specific TCR breadth and depth were significantly higher than at day 0 and than in MenACWY recipients. The vaccine-associated CD4 TCRs covered the entire spike protein, and the dominant responses fell in regions 160-218 and 743-854. The 56-69-year group was small, and its depth increase did not reach significance, likely because of low power. Because no day 14 peak-response samples were available, repertoires were characterized only after the peak T cell response. Reportedly, almost half of the unique spike-specific TCRs recognized epitopes lying outside the regions that are mutated in the B.1.351 and B.1.1.7 variants. Participants were mostly white British, with more females than males. The authors suggested clonal diversity may have been underestimated. Conclusions about previously exposed vaccinees were limited because only six AZD1222 recipients were SARS-CoV-2 seropositive at baseline.

The chain is encoded by TRBV27 joined to TRBJ1-2; 7 bases in the junction line up with TRBD1. This TCR was recovered from an adult who received the AZD1222 COVID-19 vaccine. The input for sequencing was peripheral blood, taken 28 days after the second AZD1222 dose. The CDR3 is CASSLVGQNFANYGYTF. The DNA reads TGTGCCAGCAGTTTAGTGGGACAGAACTTCGCTAACTATGGCTACACCTTC.